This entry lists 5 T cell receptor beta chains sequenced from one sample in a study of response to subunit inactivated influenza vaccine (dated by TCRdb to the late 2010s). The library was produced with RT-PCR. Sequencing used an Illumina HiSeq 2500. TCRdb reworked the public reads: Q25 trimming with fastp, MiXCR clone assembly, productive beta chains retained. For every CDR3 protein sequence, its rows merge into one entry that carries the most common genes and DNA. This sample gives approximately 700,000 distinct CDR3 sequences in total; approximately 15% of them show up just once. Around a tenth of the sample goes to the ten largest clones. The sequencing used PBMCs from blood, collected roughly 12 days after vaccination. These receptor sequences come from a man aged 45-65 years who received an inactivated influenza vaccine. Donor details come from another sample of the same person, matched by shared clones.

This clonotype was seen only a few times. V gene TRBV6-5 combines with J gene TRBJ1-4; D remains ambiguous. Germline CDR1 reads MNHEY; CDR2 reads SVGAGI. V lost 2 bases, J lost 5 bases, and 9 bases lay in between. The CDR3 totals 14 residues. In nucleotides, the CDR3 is TGTGCCAGCAGTTACGACTTTAAGAATGAAAAACTGTTTTTT. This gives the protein CASSYDFKNEKLFF.

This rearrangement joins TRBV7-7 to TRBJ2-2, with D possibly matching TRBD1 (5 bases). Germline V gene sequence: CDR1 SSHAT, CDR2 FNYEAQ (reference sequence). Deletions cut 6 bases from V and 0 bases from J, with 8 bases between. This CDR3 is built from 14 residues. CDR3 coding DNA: TGTGCCAGCAGGGAACAGGCGAACACCGGGGAGCTGTTTTTT. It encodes CASREQANTGELFF.

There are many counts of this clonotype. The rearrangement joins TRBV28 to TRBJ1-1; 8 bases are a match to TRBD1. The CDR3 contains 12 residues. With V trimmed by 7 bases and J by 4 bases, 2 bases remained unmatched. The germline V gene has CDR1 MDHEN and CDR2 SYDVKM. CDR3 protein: CASIQGVTEAFF. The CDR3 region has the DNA TGTGCCAGCATACAGGGGGTCACTGAAGCTTTCTTT.

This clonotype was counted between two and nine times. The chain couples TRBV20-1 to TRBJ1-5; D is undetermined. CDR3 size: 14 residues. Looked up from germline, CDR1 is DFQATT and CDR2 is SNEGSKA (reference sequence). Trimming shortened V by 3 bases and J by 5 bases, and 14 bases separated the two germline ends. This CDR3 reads CSASWGPLDQPQHF. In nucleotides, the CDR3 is TGCAGTGCTAGCTGGGGTCCCCTTGATCAGCCCCAGCATTTT.

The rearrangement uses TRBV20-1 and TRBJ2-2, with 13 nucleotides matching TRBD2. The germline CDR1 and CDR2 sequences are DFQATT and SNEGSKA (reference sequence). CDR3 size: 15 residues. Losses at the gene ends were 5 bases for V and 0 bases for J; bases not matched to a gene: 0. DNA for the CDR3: TGCAGTGCTGGACTAGCGGGGGCGAACACCGGGGAGCTGTTTTTT. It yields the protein CSAGLAGANTGELFF.